The present T cell receptor (beta chain) was sequenced within a study of blood T cell repertoires in COVID-19. Produced via immunoSEQ multiplex PCR; TCRdb's table is partial and in-frame only. The sample contains approximately 390,000 clones, around 87% of which appear only once. Germline V gives CDR1 SNHLY, CDR2 FYNNEI. The CDR3 is made up of 14 amino acids. V shed 10 bases and J shed 4 bases, with 16 bases lying between them. Sequencing input: peripheral blood. The TCR sequence derives from a man between 18 and 35 years old with active or convalescent COVID-19. V gene TRBV2 combines with J gene TRBJ2-2; perhaps TRBD1 as D (5 bases). The CDR3 DNA follows: TGTGCCATCCCCTGCCGTGACAGCACCGGGGAGCTGTTTTTT. This gives the protein CAIPCRDSTGELFF.